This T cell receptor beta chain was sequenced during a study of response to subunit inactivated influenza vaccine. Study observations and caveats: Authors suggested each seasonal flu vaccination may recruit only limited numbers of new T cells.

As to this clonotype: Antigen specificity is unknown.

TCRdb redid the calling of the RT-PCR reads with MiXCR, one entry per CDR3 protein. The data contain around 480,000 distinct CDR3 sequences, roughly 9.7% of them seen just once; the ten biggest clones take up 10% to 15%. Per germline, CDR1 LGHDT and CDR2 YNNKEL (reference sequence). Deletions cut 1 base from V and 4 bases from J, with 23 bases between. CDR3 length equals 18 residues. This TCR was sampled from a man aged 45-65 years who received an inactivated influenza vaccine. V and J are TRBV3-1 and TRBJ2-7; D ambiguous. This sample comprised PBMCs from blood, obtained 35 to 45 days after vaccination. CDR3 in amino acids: CASSQVGKRTSVGYEQYF. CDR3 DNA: TGTGCCAGCAGCCAAGTTGGAAAACGGACCTCTGTAGGGTACGAGCAGTACTTC.